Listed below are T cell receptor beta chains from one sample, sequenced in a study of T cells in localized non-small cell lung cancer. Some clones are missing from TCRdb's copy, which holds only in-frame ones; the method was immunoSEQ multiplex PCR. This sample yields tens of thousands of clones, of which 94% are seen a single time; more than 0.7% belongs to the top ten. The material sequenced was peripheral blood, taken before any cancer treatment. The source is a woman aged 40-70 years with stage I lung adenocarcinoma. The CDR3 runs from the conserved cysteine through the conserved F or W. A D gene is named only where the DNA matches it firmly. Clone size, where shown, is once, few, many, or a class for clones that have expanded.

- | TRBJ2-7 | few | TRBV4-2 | TGTGCCAGCAGCCAAGGACTAGTCACAGCCGACGAGCAGTACTTC | CASSQGLVTADEQYF
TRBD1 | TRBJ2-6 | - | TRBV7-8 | TGTGCCAGCAGCTTACTTCCCGGACAGGGGGCGGCTGGGGCCAACGTCCTGACTTTC | CASSLLPGQGAAGANVLTF
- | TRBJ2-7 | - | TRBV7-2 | TGTGCCAGCAGCTTATTGGGCACTAGCTCCTACGAGCAGTACTTC | CASSLLGTSSYEQYF
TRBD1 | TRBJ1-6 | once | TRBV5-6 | TGTGCCAGCAGCTCCGACAGGGGAAATTCACCCCTCCACTTT | CASSSDRGNSPLHF
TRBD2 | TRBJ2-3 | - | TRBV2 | TGTGCCAGCAGTGAAGCGTTTAGCGGGGCAGATACGCAGTATTTT | CASSEAFSGADTQYF
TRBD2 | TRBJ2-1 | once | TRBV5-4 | TGTGCCAGCACCCCACGTCGAGCGGGGATGAATGAGCAGTTCTTC | CASTPRRAGMNEQFF
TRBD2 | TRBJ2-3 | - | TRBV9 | TGTGCCAGCAGCTTCCTTAGCGGGGGGGCTAGCACAGATACGCAGTATTTT | CASSFLSGGASTDTQYF
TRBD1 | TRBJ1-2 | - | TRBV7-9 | TGTGCCAGCAGCTTAGGTACAGGGGTCTATGGCTACACCTTC | CASSLGTGVYGYTF
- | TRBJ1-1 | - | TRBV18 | TGTGCCAGCTCACCACGTCAGGGTAACACTGAAGCTTTCTTT | CASSPRQGNTEAFF
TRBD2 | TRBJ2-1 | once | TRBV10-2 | TGCGCCAGCAGTGTACTAGCCCGGGGGGACAATGAGCAGTTCTTC | CASSVLARGDNEQFF
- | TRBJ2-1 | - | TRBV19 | TGTGCCAGTAGTCGGTCCATCAGCTCCTACAATGAGCAGTTCTTC | CASSRSISSYNEQFF
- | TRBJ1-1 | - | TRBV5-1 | TGCGCCAGTCAACAGGCCCCAGCCAACACTGAAGCTTTCTTT | CASQQAPANTEAFF
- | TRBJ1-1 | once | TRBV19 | TGTGCCAGTAGTATCCAGGGAGGGGTAATCACTGAAGCTTTCTTT | CASSIQGGVITEAFF
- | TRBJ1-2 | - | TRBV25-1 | TGTGCCAGCAGTGTAGATGCGACCTATGGCTACACCTTC | CASSVDATYGYTF
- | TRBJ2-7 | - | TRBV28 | TGTGCCAGCAGTTTAGCACAGGGTAATACCTACGAGCAGTACTTC | CASSLAQGNTYEQYF
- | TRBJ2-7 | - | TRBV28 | TGTGCCAGCAGTTTCCAGAACTACGAGCAGTACTTC | CASSFQNYEQYF
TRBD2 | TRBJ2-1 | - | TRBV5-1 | TGCGCCAGCAGCTTGGTCGGGGGGGCGTTCAATGAGCAGTTCTTC | CASSLVGGAFNEQFF
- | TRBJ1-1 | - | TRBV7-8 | TGTGCCAGCAGCTTAGGCCCGCGGGGAGCTTTCTTT | CASSLGPRGAFF
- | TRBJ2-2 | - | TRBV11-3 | TGTGCCAGCAGCCAAGGAGGTGACACCGGGGAGCTGTTTTTT | CASSQGGDTGELFF
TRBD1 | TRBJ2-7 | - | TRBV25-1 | TGTGCCAGCAGTGATTTCCGGACAGGCGACGAGCAGTACTTC | CASSDFRTGDEQYF
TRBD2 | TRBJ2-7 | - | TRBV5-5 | TGTGCCAGCAGCTTGGCACTAGCGGGAGGAGAGCAGTACTTC | CASSLALAGGEQYF
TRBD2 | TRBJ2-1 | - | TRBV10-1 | TGCGCCAGCAGGGGTGCCGGAGCGGGGCCCTCGGGTGAGCAGTTCTTC | CASRGAGAGPSGEQFF
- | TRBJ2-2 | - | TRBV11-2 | TGTGCCAGCAGCTTAGGGGGGTTGGGCGGGGAGCTGTTTTTT | CASSLGGLGGELFF
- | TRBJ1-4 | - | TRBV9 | TGTGCCAGCAGCGCCGACACAACTAATGAAAAACTGTTTTTT | CASSADTTNEKLFF
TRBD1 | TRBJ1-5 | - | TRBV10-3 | TGTGCCATCAGTGAGCCGACTGACAGGGGTAATCAGCCCCAGCATTTT | CAISEPTDRGNQPQHF
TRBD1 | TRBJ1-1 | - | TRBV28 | TGTGCCAGCAGAACCGGGACAGGGGGCGCAGCTTTCTTT | CASRTGTGGAAFF
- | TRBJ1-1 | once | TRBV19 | TGTGCCAGTAGTATAGATTTTGGCATATCCAGTGAAGCTTTCTTT | CASSIDFGISSEAFF
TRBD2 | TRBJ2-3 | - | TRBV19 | TGTGCCAGTAGGCGGACTAGCGGGGGAGATACGCAGTATTTT | CASRRTSGGDTQYF
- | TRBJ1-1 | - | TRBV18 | TGTGCCAGCTCACCCTTTGGTGGAGGGAACACTGAAGCTTTCTTT | CASSPFGGGNTEAFF
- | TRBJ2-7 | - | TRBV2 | TGTGCCAGCTGTGACGGTAAAATTAGCAGAACACTCTACGAGCAGTACTTC | CASCDGKISRTLYEQYF
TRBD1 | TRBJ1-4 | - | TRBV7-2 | TGTGCCAGCAGCTTGGGCAGGGGGAATGAAAAACTGTTTTTT | CASSLGRGNEKLFF
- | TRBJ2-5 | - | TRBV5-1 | TGCGCCAGCAGCTCAGGGCACCAAGAGACCCAGTACTTC | CASSSGHQETQYF
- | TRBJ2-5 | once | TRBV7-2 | TGTGCCAGCAGCTCCAGCGGGCTCCCTACAGAGACCCAGTACTTC | CASSSSGLPTETQYF
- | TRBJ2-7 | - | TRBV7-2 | TGTGCCAGCAGCTTTGGAAGGGCTTCCTACGAGCAGTACTTC | CASSFGRASYEQYF
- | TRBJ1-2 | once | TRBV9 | TGTGCCAGCAGTCGCACCGAGGGGGGCGCGCGGAACTATGGCTACACCTTC | CASSRTEGGARNYGYTF
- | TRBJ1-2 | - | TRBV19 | TGTGCCAGTAGTACTCAGGACAGCTATGGCTACACCTTC | CASSTQDSYGYTF
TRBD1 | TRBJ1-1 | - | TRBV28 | TGTGCCAGCAGTTTACCACTTTCCATGTTCAGGGGGGCTTTCTTT | CASSLPLSMFRGAFF
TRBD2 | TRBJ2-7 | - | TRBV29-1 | TGCAGCGTTGTTAGCGGGAAGAGCTCCTACGAGCAGTACTTC | CSVVSGKSSYEQYF
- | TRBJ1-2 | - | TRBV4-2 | TGTGCCAGCAGCTTGGCGGGGTTAGAGTCGGGCTACACCTTC | CASSLAGLESGYTF
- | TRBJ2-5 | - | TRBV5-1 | TGCGCCAGCAGCTTGCATCTAGCCTCGGAGACCCAGTACTTC | CASSLHLASETQYF